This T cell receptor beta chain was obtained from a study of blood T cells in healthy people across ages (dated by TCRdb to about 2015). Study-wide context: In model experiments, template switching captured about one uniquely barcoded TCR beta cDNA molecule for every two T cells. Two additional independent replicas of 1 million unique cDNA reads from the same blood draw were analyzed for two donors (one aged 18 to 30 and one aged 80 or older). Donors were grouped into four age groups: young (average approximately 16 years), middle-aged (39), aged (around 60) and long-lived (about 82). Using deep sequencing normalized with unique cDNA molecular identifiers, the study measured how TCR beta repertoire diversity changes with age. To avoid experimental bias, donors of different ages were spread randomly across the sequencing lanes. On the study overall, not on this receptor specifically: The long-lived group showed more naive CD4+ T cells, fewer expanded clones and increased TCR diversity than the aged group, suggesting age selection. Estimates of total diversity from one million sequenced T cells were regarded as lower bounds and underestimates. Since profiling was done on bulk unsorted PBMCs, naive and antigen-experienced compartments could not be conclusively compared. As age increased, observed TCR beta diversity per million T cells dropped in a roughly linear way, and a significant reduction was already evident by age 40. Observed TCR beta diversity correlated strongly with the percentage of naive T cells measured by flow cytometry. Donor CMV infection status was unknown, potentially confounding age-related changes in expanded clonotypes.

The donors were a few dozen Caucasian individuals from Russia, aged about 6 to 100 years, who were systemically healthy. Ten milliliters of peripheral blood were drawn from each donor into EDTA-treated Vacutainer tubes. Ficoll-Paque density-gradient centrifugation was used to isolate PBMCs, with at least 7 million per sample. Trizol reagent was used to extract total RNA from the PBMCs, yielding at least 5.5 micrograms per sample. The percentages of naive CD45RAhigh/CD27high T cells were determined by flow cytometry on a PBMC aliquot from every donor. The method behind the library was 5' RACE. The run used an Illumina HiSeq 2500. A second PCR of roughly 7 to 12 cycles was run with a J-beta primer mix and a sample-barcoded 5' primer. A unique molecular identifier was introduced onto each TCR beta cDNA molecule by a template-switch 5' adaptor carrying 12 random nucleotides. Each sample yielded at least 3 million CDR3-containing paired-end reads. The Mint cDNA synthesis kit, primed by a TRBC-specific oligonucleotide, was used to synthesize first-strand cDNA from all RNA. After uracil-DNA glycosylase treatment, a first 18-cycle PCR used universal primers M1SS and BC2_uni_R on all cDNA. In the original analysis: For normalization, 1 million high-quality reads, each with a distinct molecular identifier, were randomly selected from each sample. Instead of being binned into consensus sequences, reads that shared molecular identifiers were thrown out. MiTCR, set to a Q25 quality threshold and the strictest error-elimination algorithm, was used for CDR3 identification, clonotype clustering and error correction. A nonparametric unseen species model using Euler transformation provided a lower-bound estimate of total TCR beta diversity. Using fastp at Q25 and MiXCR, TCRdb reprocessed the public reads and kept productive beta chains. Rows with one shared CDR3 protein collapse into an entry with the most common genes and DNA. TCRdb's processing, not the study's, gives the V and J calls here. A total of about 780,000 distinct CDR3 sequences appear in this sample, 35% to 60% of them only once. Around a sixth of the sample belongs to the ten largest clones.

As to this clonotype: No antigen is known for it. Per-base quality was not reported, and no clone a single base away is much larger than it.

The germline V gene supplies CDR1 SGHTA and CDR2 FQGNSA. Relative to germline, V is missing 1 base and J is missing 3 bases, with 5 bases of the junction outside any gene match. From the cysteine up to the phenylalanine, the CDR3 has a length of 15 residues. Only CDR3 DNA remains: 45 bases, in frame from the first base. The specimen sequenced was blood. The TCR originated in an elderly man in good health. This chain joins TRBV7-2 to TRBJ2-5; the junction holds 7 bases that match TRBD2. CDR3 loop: CASSLELAMKETQYF. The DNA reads TGTGCCAGCAGCTTAGAACTAGCGATGAAAGAGACCCAGTACTTC.